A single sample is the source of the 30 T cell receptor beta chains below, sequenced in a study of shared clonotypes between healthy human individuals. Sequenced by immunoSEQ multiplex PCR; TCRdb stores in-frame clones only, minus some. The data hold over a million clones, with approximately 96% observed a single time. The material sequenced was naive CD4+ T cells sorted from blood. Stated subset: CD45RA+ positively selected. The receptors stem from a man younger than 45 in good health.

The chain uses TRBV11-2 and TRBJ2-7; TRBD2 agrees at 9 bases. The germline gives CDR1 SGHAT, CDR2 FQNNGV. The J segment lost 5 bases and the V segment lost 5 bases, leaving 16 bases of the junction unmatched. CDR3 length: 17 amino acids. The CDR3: CASSLAAREGLGDEQYF. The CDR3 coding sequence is TGTGCCAGCAGCCTAGCTGCGCGGGAGGGCCTAGGGGACGAGCAGTACTTC.

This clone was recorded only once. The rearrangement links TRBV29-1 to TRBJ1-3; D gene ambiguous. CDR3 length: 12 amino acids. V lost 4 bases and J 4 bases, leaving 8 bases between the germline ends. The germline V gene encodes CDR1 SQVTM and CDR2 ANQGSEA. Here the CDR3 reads CSVVVSGNTIYF. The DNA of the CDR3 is TGCAGCGTTGTGGTCAGCGGAAACACCATATATTTT.

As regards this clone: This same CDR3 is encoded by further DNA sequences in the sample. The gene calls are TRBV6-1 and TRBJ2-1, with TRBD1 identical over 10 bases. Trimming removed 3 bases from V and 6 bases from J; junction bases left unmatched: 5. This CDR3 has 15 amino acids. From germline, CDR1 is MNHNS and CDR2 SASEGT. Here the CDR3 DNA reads TGTGCCAGCAGTGACCGGGACAGGGGCAGCAATGAGCAGTTCTTC. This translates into CASSDRDRGSNEQFF.

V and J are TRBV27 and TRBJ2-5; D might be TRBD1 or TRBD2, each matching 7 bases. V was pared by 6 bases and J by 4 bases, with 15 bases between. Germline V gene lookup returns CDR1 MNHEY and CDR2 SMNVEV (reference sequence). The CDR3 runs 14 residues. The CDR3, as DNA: TGTGCCAGCAGCAGGGGGGGAGTCCCAGAGACCCAGTACTTC. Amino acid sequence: CASSRGGVPETQYF.

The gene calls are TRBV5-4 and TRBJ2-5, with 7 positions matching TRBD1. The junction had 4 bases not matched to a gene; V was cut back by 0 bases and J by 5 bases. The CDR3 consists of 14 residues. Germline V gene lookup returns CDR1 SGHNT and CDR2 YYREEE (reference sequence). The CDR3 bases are TGTGCCAGCAGCTTGGTGGTACAGGGGGAGACCCAGTACTTC. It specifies CASSLVVQGETQYF.

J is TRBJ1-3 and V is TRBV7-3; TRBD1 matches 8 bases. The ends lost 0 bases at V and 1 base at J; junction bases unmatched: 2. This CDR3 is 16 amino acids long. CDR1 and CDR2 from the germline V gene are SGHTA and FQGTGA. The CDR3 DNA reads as TGTGCCAGCAGCTTAACGTGGACAGGGTCTGGAAACACCATATATTTT. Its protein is CASSLTWTGSGNTIYF.

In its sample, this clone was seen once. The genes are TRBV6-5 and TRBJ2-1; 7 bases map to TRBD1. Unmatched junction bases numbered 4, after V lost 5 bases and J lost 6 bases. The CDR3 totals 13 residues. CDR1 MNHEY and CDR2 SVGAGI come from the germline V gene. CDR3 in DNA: TGTGCCAGCAGTGGGACAGCGTTCAATGAGCAGTTCTTC. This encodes CASSGTAFNEQFF.

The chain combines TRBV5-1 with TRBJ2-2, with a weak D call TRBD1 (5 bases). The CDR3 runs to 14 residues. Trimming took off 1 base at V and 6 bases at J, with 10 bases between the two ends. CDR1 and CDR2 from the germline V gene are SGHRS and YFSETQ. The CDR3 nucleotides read TGCGCCAGCAGCTTGTTCCAGGGCGCCGGGGAGCTGTTTTTT. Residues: CASSLFQGAGELFF.

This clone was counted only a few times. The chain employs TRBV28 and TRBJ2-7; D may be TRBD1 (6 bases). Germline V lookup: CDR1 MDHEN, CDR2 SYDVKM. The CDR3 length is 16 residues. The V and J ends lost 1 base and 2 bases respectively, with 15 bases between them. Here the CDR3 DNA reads TGTGCCAGCAGTTTATATACCGGGACACGACCCTACGAGCAGTACTTC. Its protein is CASSLYTGTRPYEQYF.

The CDR3 sequence is CASSVGRISGSYNEQFF. The CDR3 nucleotides are TGTGCCAGCAGCGTAGGGCGGATTAGCGGTTCCTACAATGAGCAGTTCTTC. The chain links TRBV9 to TRBJ2-1, with D possibly being TRBD2 (6 bases). The CDR3 length is 17 residues. Germline loops: CDR1 SGDLS, CDR2 YYNGEE. V lost 0 bases, J lost 1 base, and 14 bases lay in between.

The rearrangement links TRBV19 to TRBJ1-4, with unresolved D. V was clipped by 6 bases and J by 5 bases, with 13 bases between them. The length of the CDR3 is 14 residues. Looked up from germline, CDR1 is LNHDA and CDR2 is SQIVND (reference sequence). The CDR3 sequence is CASRDSRRNEKLFF. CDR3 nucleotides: TGTGCCAGTAGAGACTCCCGGAGAAATGAAAAACTGTTTTTT. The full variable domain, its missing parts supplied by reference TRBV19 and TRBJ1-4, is DGGITQSPKYLFRKEGQNVTLSCEQNLNHDAMYWYRQDPGQGLRLIYYSQIVNDFQKGDIAEGYSVSREKKESFPLTVTSAQKNPTAFYLCASRDSRRNEKLFFGSGTQLSVL.

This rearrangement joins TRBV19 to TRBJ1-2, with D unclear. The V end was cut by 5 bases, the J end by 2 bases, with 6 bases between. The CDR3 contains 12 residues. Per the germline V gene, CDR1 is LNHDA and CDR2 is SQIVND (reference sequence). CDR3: CASSVGNYGYTF. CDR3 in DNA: TGTGCCAGTAGTGTCGGAAACTATGGCTACACCTTC.

The DNA for the CDR3 is TGTGCCAGCAGTTTGGGGGGGACAGCTATACGGTACGAGCAGTACTTC. This gives the protein CASSLGGTAIRYEQYF. The chain links TRBV28 to TRBJ2-7; either TRBD1 or TRBD2 may supply D (7 bases each). Germline loops: CDR1 MDHEN, CDR2 SYDVKM. V was clipped by 3 bases and J by 4 bases, with 19 bases between them. CDR3 length equals 16 residues.

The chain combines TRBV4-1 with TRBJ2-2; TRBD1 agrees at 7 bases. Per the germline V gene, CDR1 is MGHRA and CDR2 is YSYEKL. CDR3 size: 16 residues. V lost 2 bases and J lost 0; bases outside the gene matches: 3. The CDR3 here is CASSQMGQPNTGELFF. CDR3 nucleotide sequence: TGCGCCAGCAGCCAAATGGGACAGCCGAACACCGGGGAGCTGTTTTTT.

The CDR3 DNA sequence: TGTGCCAGCAGACACCGGGACAGGGGCGTTCTTGATGAAAAACTGTTTTTT. Residues: CASRHRDRGVLDEKLFF. The chain recombines TRBV25-1 with TRBJ1-4; 10 positions match TRBD1. Trimming at V came to 6 bases and at J to 6 bases, leaving 13 bases not matched to a gene. CDR1 and CDR2 (germline): MGHDK, SYGVNS. CDR3 length: 17 amino acids.

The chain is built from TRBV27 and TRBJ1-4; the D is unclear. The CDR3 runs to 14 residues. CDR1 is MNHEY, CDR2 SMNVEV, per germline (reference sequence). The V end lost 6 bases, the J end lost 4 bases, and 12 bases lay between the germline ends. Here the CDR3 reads CASSPRHRNEKLFF. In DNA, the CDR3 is TGTGCCAGCAGCCCCCGCCACCGTAATGAAAAACTGTTTTTT.

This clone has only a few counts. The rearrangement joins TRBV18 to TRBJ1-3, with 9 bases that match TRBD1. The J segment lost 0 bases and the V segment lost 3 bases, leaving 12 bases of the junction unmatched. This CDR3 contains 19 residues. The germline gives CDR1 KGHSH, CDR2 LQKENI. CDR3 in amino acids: CASSPLWGQGADSGNTIYF. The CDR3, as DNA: TGTGCCAGCTCACCCCTTTGGGGACAGGGTGCGGACTCTGGAAACACCATATATTTT.

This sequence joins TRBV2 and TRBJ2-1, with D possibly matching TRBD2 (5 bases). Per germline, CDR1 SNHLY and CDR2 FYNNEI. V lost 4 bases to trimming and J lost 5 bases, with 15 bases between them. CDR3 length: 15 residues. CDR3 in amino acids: CASSATSLIHNEQFF. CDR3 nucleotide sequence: TGTGCCAGCAGTGCCACTAGTTTAATCCACAATGAGCAGTTCTTC.

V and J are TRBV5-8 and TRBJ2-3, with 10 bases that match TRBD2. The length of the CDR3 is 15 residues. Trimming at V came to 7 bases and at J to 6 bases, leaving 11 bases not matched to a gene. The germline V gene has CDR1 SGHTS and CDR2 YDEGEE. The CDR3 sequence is CASSKREGLGDTQYF. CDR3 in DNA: TGTGCCAGCTCGAAGCGGGAGGGCCTCGGGGATACGCAGTATTTT. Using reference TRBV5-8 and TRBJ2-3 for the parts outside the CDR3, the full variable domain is EAGVTQSPTHLIKTRGQQATLRCSPISGHTSVYWYQQALGLGLQFLLWYDEGEERNRGNFPPRFSGRQFPNYSSELNVNALELEDSALYLCASSKREGLGDTQYFGPGTRLTVL.

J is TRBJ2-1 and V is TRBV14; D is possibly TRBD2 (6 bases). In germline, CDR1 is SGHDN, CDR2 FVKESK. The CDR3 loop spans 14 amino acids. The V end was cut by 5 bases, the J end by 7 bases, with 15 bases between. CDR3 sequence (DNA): TGTGCCAGCAGCTCGCTCGGACGGGGGAATGAGCAGTTCTTC. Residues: CASSSLGRGNEQFF.

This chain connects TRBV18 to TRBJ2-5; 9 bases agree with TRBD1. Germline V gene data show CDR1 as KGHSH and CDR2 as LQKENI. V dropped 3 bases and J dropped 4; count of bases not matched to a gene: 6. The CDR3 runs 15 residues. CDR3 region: CASSPTDRGSETQYF. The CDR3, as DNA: TGTGCCAGCTCACCCACGGACAGGGGTTCAGAGACCCAGTACTTC.

CDR3: CASSVQQGIAYNEQFF. Written as DNA, the CDR3 is TGTGCCAGCAGCGTTCAACAGGGGATAGCCTACAATGAGCAGTTCTTC. The chain employs TRBV7-2 and TRBJ2-1, with TRBD1 matching over 7 bases. The CDR3 consists of 16 residues. The J segment lost 2 bases and the V segment lost 5 bases, leaving 9 bases of the junction unmatched. From germline, CDR1 is SGHTA and CDR2 FQGNSA.

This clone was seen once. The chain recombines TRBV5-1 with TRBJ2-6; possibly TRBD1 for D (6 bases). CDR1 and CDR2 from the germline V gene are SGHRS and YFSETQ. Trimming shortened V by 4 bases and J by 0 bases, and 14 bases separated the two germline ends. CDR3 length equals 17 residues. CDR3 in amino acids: CASSLWTVNSGANVLTF. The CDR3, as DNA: TGCGCCAGCAGCCTATGGACAGTAAACTCTGGGGCCAACGTCCTGACTTTC.

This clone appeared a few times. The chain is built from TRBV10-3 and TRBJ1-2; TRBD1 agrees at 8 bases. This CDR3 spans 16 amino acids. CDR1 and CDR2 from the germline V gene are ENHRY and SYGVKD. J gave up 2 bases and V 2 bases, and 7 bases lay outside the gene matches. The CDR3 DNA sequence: TGTGCCATCAGTGAGGGACAGGGTCTAGTCAACTATGGCTACACCTTC. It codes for CAISEGQGLVNYGYTF.

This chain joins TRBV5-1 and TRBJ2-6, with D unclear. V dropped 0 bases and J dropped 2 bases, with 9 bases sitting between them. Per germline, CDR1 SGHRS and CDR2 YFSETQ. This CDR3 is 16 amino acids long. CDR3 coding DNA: TGCGCCAGCAGCTTGGAAGGGTTCCCTGGGGCCAACGTCCTGACTTTC. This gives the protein CASSLEGFPGANVLTF.

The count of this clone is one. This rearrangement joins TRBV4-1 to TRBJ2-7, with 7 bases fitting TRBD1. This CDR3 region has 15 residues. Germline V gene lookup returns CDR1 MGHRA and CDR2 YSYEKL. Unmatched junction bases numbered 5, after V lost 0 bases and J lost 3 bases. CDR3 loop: CASSQEEGQYYEQYF. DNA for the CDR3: TGCGCCAGCAGCCAAGAAGAGGGACAGTACTACGAGCAGTACTTC.

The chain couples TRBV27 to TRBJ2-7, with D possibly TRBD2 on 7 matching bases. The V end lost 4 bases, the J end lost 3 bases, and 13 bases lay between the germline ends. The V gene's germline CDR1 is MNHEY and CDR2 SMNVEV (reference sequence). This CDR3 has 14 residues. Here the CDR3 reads CASSSRGEGYEQYF. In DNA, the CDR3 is TGTGCCAGCAGTTCTAGGGGGGAGGGCTACGAGCAGTACTTC.

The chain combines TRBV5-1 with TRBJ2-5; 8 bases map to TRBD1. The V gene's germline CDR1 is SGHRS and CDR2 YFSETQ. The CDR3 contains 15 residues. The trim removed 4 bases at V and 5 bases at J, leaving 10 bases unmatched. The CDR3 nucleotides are TGCGCCAGCAGCGGGGGACAGGCAGAGGGGGAGACCCAGTACTTC. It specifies CASSGGQAEGETQYF.

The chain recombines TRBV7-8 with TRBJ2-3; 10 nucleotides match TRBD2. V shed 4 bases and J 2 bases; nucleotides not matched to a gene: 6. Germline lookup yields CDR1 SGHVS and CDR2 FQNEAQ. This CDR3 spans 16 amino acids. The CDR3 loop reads CASSSLAGEYTDTQYF. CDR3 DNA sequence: TGTGCCAGCAGCTCTCTAGCGGGAGAGTACACAGATACGCAGTATTTT.

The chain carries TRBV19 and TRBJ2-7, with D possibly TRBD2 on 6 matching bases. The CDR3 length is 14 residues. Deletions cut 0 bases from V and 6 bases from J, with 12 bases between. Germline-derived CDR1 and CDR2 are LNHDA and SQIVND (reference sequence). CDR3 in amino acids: CASSIEGGVREQYF. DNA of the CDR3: TGTGCCAGTAGTATAGAGGGCGGGGTTCGCGAGCAGTACTTC.